This paragraph covers one T cell receptor (beta chain) sequence. What antigen it recognizes has not been identified. Base qualities are not at hand, and no much larger clone is one base apart. This sample is drawn from a study of T cell responses to AZD1222 COVID-19 vaccine (dated by TCRdb to about 2021). Background on the whole study: AZD1222 recipients whose second dose came at about 4 weeks and those whose second dose came at about 12 weeks were combined into one group, since spike-specific TCR depth and breadth did not differ between the two schedules. TCR sequencing was performed for fewer than 250 trial participants, of whom approximately 200 were given two doses of AZD1222 and some 25 were given two doses of MenACWY control vaccine. Enrollment into the trials was organized by age into subgroups of 18-55, 56-69 and 70-plus years, and those subgroups contained roughly 160, 29 and 62 TCR-sequenced participants, respectively. Here is what the overall study found, with its caveats: Conclusions about previously exposed vaccinees are limited, since just six AZD1222 recipients were seropositive for SARS-CoV-2 at baseline. The 56-69-year group was small, and its depth increase did not reach significance, likely because of low power. CD4 TCRs associated with the vaccine covered the entire spike protein, and the dominant responses were in regions 160-218 and 743-854. Participants were mostly white British and included more females than males, and it was suggested by the authors that clonal diversity may have been underestimated. Nearly half of unique spike-specific TCRs reportedly recognized epitopes outside regions mutated in the B.1.351 and B.1.1.7 variants. Because no day 14 peak-response samples were available, the repertoires could be characterized only after the peak T cell response. A significant rise in spike-specific TCR breadth and depth was observed after two AZD1222 doses relative to day 0 and relative to MenACWY recipients.

The sample's time point label, in plain terms: baseline before first vaccination. Vaccinee samples came from UK trials COV001 and COV002, including a single-blind randomized controlled phase 2/3 trial of AZD1222 (ChAdOx1 nCoV-19) in healthy adults. For TCRbeta chain sequencing, PBMC samples from trial participants were taken at day 0 and at day 28 after the second dose. The junction shows trimming of 4 bases on V and 7 bases on J, plus 14 bases between the germline ends. CDR1 and CDR2, looked up from the germline V gene (reference sequence), are LGHDT and YNNKEL. The CDR3 numbers 13 residues from cysteine through phenylalanine. Just the 39-base CDR3 DNA is kept, in frame starting at base 1. The CDR3 regions of human TCRbeta chains were analyzed by immunosequencing. As for the authors' bioinformatics: TCRs in the repertoires were compared against a reference library of SARS-CoV-2-specific TCRs that had been generated with the MIRA antigen-specificity platform. Breadth was defined as the fraction of unique TCRs that were SARS-CoV-2-associated, and depth was defined as the fraction of total T cells that were SARS-CoV-2-associated. Using the MIRA data, every spike-specific TCR was mapped to the spike region that the TCR reacted to and assigned to either a CD4 or a CD8 class. Log10-transformed breadth and depth values were compared by one-way ANOVA with Sidak's multiple comparisons tests. Entries here come from immuneACCESS through TCRdb and include only in-frame sequences with V and J called. Some clones fail to appear in such tables; in the studies checked, an unresolved V gene covers under half of the shortfall, and the cause of the remainder is unknown. V, J and clone size derive from that table, while D and trimming were established from the DNA sequence. For this sample the table gives 150,000 or so clones, of which about 92% were detected only once. The biggest ten clones account for under 2% of the sample.

The source is an adult in good health. Recombination connected TRBV3-1 (or the pseudogene TRBV3-2) to TRBJ2-7; TRBD2 is a possible D gene, resting on 6 matching bases. Here the sequenced sample was peripheral blood, taken on day 0 of AZD1222 vaccination. The CDR3 reads CASSLAGMGEQYF. The sequenced DNA: TGTGCCAGCAGCCTCGCGGGGATGGGGGAGCAGTACTTC.